This T cell receptor beta chain was obtained from a study of cytomegalovirus exposure and HLA in healthy donors. For the study at large: Tens of millions of unique TCRs from HLA-typed donors made up an early data release. Study-wide points: Later analysis suggested links between common viral pathogens and several top significant clusters. The authors listed approximately 160 TCR beta chains as cytomegalovirus-associated.

Vbeta (60) and Jbeta (13) primers were used in the PCR. Sequenced by immunoSEQ multiplex PCR; TCRdb stores in-frame clones only, minus some. The data hold 150,000 to 200,000 clones, with around three quarters observed a single time. Trimming took 0 bases from V and 6 from J; bases not matched to a gene: 0. CDR3 length equals 13 residues. Germline assignment: CDR1 SGDLS and CDR2 YYNGEE. A note on this clone: Its cognate antigen is unknown. In the same sample, other DNA sequences code for this CDR3.

Sequenced material: PBMCs. The receptor comes from a woman aged 25 to 39 in good health and CMV-seropositive. The J gene is TRBJ2-1, the V gene TRBV9; 7 nucleotides align to TRBD2. The CDR3 protein is CASSVAGGNEQFF. CDR3 coding DNA: TGTGCCAGCAGCGTAGCGGGGGGCAATGAGCAGTTCTTC.